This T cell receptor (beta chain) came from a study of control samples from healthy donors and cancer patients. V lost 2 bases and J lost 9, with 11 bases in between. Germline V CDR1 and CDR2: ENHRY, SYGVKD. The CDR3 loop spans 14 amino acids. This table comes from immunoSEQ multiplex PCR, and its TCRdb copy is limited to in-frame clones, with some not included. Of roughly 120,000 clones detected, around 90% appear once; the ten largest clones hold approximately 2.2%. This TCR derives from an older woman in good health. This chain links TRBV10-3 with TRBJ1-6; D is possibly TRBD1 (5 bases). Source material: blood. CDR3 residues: CAISEPAGSSPLHF. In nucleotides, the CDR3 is TGTGCCATCAGTGAGCCGGCAGGGAGTTCACCCCTCCACTTT.